This entry is about one T cell receptor beta chain. The likely explanation is a read error, given a far larger clone one base away. TRAV- and TRBV-specific primers primed first-strand cDNA, covering alpha and beta chains. TCRs were put through around 20 PCR cycles of amplification with Phusion. A constant-region primer and the V-primer adapter served as the primer pair. TCRdb re-derived calls from the reads in MiXCR, one entry per CDR3 protein. The sample consists of some 39,000 distinct CDR3 sequences, 25% to 40% of them appearing once. This specimen belongs to a study of low-dose radiotherapy and immunotherapy resistance in tumors. Study-wide background: Every six weeks patients received intravenous ipilimumab 1 mg/kg, and every two weeks they received intravenous nivolumab 240 mg.

Stated time point: before trial treatment. V dropped 5 bases and J dropped 11 bases, with 24 bases sitting between them. The CDR3 is 15 residues long. The germline V gene has CDR1 LNHNV and CDR2 YYDKDF (reference sequence). The receptor comes from a male donor with gallbladder cancer. This specimen consisted of PBMCs, obtained before treatment. The V gene is TRBV15, the J gene TRBJ2-5; D gene unclear. CDR3 in amino acids: CATSGPGRAYNEQYF. The CDR3 DNA sequence: TGTGCCACCAGCGGACCCGGGCGCGCCTACAATGAGCAGTACTTC.